The rows below give T cell receptor beta chains drawn from one sample of a study of T cells in Graves' hyperthyroidism and ophthalmopathy. In TCRdb, the multiplex PCR reads were re-called with MiXCR into one record per CDR3 protein. The sample lists 350,000 or so distinct CDR3 sequences, about 18% occurring once. The specimen sequenced was blood. Receptors originate from a woman aged 25-40 years with Graves' hyperthyroidism that later progressed to Graves' ophthalmopathy. Both conserved end residues are part of each CDR3. A D gene is named only where the DNA matches it firmly. Clone size, where shown, is once, few, many, or a class for clones that have expanded.

D	size	V	J	CDR3	DNA
TRBD2	-	TRBV30	TRBJ2-1	CAWRVETGGGNEQFF	TGTGCCTGGAGGGTGGAGACGGGAGGTGGCAATGAGCAGTTCTTC
TRBD1	-	TRBV6-2/TRBV6-3	TRBJ1-6	CASTFTKPGQGINSPLHF	TGTGCCAGCACCTTTACCAAACCGGGACAGGGTATCAATTCACCCCTCCACTTT
TRBD1	-	TRBV6-1	TRBJ1-1	CASSADRENTEAFF	TGTGCCAGCAGTGCTGACAGGGAGAACACTGAAGCTTTCTTT
TRBD2	-	TRBV19	TRBJ2-3	CASSIIPSGSTDTQYF	TGTGCCAGTAGTATAATACCTAGCGGAAGCACAGATACGCAGTATTTT
-	-	TRBV7-6	TRBJ2-7	CASSPESGSYEQYF	TGTGCCAGCAGCCCAGAATCAGGCTCCTACGAGCAGTACTTC
-	-	TRBV9	TRBJ1-3	CASSVSSGYSGNTIYF	TGTGCCAGCAGCGTTAGTTCAGGGTACTCTGGAAACACCATATATTTT
TRBD1	-	TRBV2	TRBJ1-6	CASSDPRDRQDSPLHF	TGTGCCAGCAGTGATCCCCGGGACAGACAAGATTCACCCCTCCACTTT
-	many	TRBV27	TRBJ2-1	CASSSLLAEGGYNEQFF	TGTGCCAGCAGTTCCCTCCTAGCGGAAGGGGGTTACAATGAGCAGTTCTTC
-	many	TRBV27	TRBJ2-5	CASSRAVGQKETQYF	TGTGCCAGCAGTAGGGCTGTGGGTCAGAAAGAGACCCAGTACTTC
-	many	TRBV6-6	TRBJ2-2	CASSYSKVRASRELFF	TGTGCCAGCAGTTACTCGAAGGTGCGGGCTTCCCGGGAGCTGTTTTTT
-	-	TRBV29-1	TRBJ1-2	CSAHSFHGYTF	TGCAGCGCCCACTCTTTTCATGGCTACACCTTC
-	many	TRBV24-1	TRBJ2-1	CATSDLPWGNEQFF	TGTGCCACCAGTGATCTACCGTGGGGCAATGAGCAGTTCTTC
TRBD1	many	TRBV30	TRBJ1-1	CAWSPQDRLRTEAFF	TGTGCCTGGAGTCCCCAGGACAGGTTGAGGACTGAAGCTTTCTTT
TRBD2	many	TRBV29-1	TRBJ2-7	CSVTSGSIYEQYF	TGCAGCGTGACTAGCGGGTCAATCTACGAGCAGTACTTC
-	few	TRBV4-1	TRBJ1-2	CASSQGGYVYGYTF	TGCGCCAGCAGCCAAGGGGGATACGTCTATGGCTACACCTTC
-	-	TRBV12-3/TRBV12-4	TRBJ2-5	CASSLVTLAGGAQETQYF	TGTGCCAGCAGTTTAGTCACCCTAGCAGGAGGTGCTCAAGAGACCCAGTACTTC
TRBD2	few	TRBV11-3	TRBJ2-1	CASSRKREGLNEQFF	TGTGCCAGCAGCCGCAAGCGGGAGGGGCTCAATGAGCAGTTCTTC
-	-	TRBV19	TRBJ2-2	CASKHGMNTGELFF	TGTGCCAGTAAACACGGAATGAACACCGGGGAGCTGTTTTTT
-	many	TRBV6-1	TRBJ1-2	CASSENGGFYGYTF	TGTGCCAGCAGTGAAAATGGAGGGTTTTATGGCTACACCTTC
-	many	TRBV7-8	TRBJ1-1	CASSALQGRNTEAFF	TGTGCCAGCAGCGCGCTACAGGGAAGGAACACTGAAGCTTTCTTT
-	-	TRBV20-1	TRBJ2-5	CSARAPDGLAIQETQYF	TGCAGTGCTAGAGCCCCGGACGGGCTAGCGATCCAAGAGACCCAGTACTTC
TRBD2	many	TRBV5-6	TRBJ2-1	CASSAAGGGDEQFF	TGTGCCAGCAGCGCAGCGGGAGGGGGTGATGAGCAGTTCTTC